Listed here are 28 T cell receptor beta chains from one sample, sequenced in a study of OX40 agonist ivuxolimab in advanced cancers. Here immunoSEQ multiplex PCR was the method, and the copy in TCRdb shows in-frame clones only, minus some. The sample lists approximately 18,000 clones, about 86% occurring once. The input for sequencing was CD4+ or CD8+ T cells sorted from blood, taken in a trial of the OX40 agonist ivuxolimab. These receptors came from an adult with an advanced solid tumor such as melanoma, head and neck, liver or kidney cancer.

V and J are TRBV18 and TRBJ2-2, with TRBD2 matching 9 bases. The CDR3 is 17 amino acids. Germline assignment: CDR1 KGHSH and CDR2 LQKENI. Germline trimming cut 3 bases from V and 3 bases from J; bases unmatched to any gene: 8. As DNA, the CDR3 is TGTGCCAGCTCACCGCGAATAGCGGGGGACCACACCGGGGAGCTGTTTTTT. Its translation: CASSPRIAGDHTGELFF. The variable domain in full, with the rest retrieved from reference TRBV18 and TRBJ2-2, is NAGVMQNPRHLVRRRGQEARLRCSPMKGHSHVYWYRQLPEEGLKFMVYLQKENIIDESGMPKERFSAEFPKEGPSILRIQQVVRGDSAAYFCASSPRIAGDHTGELFFGEGSRLTVL.

V usage is TRBV19 and J usage is TRBJ1-5, with 9 bases that match TRBD1. The junction had 4 bases not matched to a gene; V was cut back by 5 bases and J by 2 bases. Germline values: CDR1 LNHDA, CDR2 SQIVND (reference sequence). CDR3 length equals 15 residues. CDR3 nucleotide sequence: TGTGCCAGTAGTCTCCGGGACAGGGGCAATCAGCCCCAGCATTTT. It encodes CASSLRDRGNQPQHF.

As concerns this clone: This specimen includes other DNA sequences encoding the same CDR3. CDR3 residues: CASSLGRGRSGELFF. CDR3 sequence (DNA): TGTGCCAGCAGCTTAGGGCGGGGTCGGAGCGGGGAGCTGTTTTTT. V usage is TRBV11-1 and J usage is TRBJ2-2; weak D call: TRBD2 (6 bases). V was clipped by 1 base and J by 7 bases, with 13 bases between them. CDR1 is SGHAT, CDR2 FQDESV, per germline (reference sequence). The CDR3 has 15 amino acids.

This clone was counted only a few times. The J gene is TRBJ1-2, the V gene TRBV7-9, with a possible D match to TRBD1 (6 bases). The CDR3 has 13 residues. CDR1 is SEHNR and CDR2 is FQNEAQ in the germline V gene (reference sequence). V shed 5 bases and J shed 2 bases, with 9 bases lying between them. This CDR3 is CASSPGQNYGYTF. In nucleotides, the CDR3 is TGTGCCAGCAGCCCGGGACAAAACTATGGCTACACCTTC.

V usage is TRBV14 and J usage is TRBJ2-5, with 8 bases that match TRBD1. The CDR3 is made up of 19 amino acids. The trim removed 0 bases at V and 5 bases at J, leaving 17 bases unmatched. Germline lookup yields CDR1 SGHDN and CDR2 FVKESK. CDR3: CASSQDRDRQLFGGETQYF. The CDR3 coding sequence is TGTGCCAGCAGCCAAGACCGGGACAGGCAACTTTTCGGAGGTGAGACCCAGTACTTC.

The chain carries TRBV6-6 and TRBJ1-5; D ambiguous. The CDR3 is 14 amino acids. The ends were cut back, 10 bases at V and 4 bases at J, with 17 bases in the middle. Per germline, CDR1 MNHNY and CDR2 SVGAGI (reference sequence). The CDR3 bases are TGTGCCACCTCAGCCACTCAAGAAAATCAGCCCCAGCATTTT. This sequence encodes CATSATQENQPQHF.

This clone was seen a single time. This rearrangement joins TRBV7-8 to TRBJ1-2; D unresolved. Deletions cut 3 bases from V and 2 bases from J, with 7 bases between. The CDR3 extends over 13 amino acids. Germline V gives CDR1 SGHVS, CDR2 FQNEAQ. CDR3 loop: CASSFDPNYGYTF. CDR3 nucleotide sequence: TGTGCCAGCAGCTTCGATCCCAACTATGGCTACACCTTC. The whole variable domain, remainder taken from reference TRBV7-8 and TRBJ1-2, is GAGVSQSPRYKVAKRGQDVALRCDPISGHVSLFWYQQALGQGPEFLTYFQNEAQLDKSGLPSDRFFAERPEGSVSTLKIQRTQQEDSAVYLCASSFDPNYGYTFGSGTRLTVV.

This clone was found a few times. This sequence joins TRBV7-2 and TRBJ1-1; the match to TRBD1 covers 7 bases. V gave up 5 bases and J gave up 1 base; unmatched junction bases: 19. CDR3 size: 19 residues. Germline V gene lookup returns CDR1 SGHTA and CDR2 FQGNSA. CDR3 protein: CASSQGGTGTVIPNTEAFF. In DNA form, the CDR3 reads TGTGCCAGCAGCCAAGGGGGTACCGGGACAGTGATACCGAACACTGAAGCTTTCTTT.

The V call is TRBV19, the J call TRBJ1-6; D not resolved. CDR1 and CDR2 from the germline V gene are LNHDA and SQIVND (reference sequence). The V gene lost 7 bases and the J gene lost 7 bases, with 17 bases spanning the gap. CDR3 length: 15 residues. This CDR3 is CASTLMGSRNSPLHF. The CDR3 region has the DNA TGTGCCAGTACTCTAATGGGGTCTCGGAATTCACCCCTCCACTTT.

The chain has TRBV6-5 and TRBJ1-5; 8 bases are shared with TRBD1. Unmatched junction bases numbered 6, after V lost 6 bases and J lost 2 bases. This CDR3 region has 15 residues. Germline CDR1 MNHEY, CDR2 SVGAGI. CDR3 amino acids: CASRPGGSGNQPQHF. The CDR3, as DNA: TGTGCCAGCAGACCAGGGGGCTCGGGCAATCAGCCCCAGCATTTT.

V and J are TRBV6-6 and TRBJ1-1; TRBD1 aligns across 9 bases. J was trimmed by 5 bases and V by 4 bases; bases with no gene match: 5. In germline, CDR1 is MNHNY, CDR2 SVGAGI (reference sequence). The CDR3 totals 14 residues. The DNA of the CDR3 is TGTGCCAGCAGTTTACGGACAGGGGAAACTGAAGCTTTCTTT. This gives the protein CASSLRTGETEAFF.

The chain uses TRBV6-5 and TRBJ1-1; D is uncertain. V was trimmed by 2 bases and J by 4 bases, leaving 14 bases between them. The CDR3 has 15 residues. CDR1 and CDR2 (germline): MNHEY, SVGAGI. CDR3 nucleotides: TGTGCCAGCAGTTACGGGGTTGGGGAACTCACTGAAGCTTTCTTT. It encodes CASSYGVGELTEAFF.

The chain couples TRBV5-1 to TRBJ1-1, with D perhaps TRBD1 (6 bases). The CDR3 has 13 amino acids. V lost 1 base and J lost 4, with 8 bases in between. Germline V lookup: CDR1 SGHRS, CDR2 YFSETQ. CDR3 nucleotide sequence: TGCGCCAGCAGCTTGAAAGGGGGCACTGAAGCTTTCTTT. It specifies CASSLKGGTEAFF.

The rearrangement links TRBV6-4 to TRBJ1-1; 10 nucleotides agree with TRBD1. Germline values: CDR1 MRHNA, CDR2 SNTAGT. There are 15 residues in the CDR3. The trim removed 6 bases at V and 4 bases at J, leaving 8 bases unmatched. CDR3 protein: CASSPGDRGLTEAFF. The DNA for the CDR3 is TGTGCCAGCAGCCCAGGAGACAGGGGGCTCACTGAAGCTTTCTTT.

V gene TRBV5-5 combines with J gene TRBJ2-7, with D tentatively TRBD1 or TRBD2 (6 bases each). The CDR3 is 13 amino acids. Per germline, CDR1 SGHKS and CDR2 YYEKEE (reference sequence). Between the trimmed V and J ends, which lost 4 bases and 3 bases, there was a span of 11 bases. DNA for the CDR3: TGTGCCAGCAGCGGGGAGGACAGCTACGAGCAGTACTTC. Residues: CASSGEDSYEQYF.

The J gene is TRBJ2-3, the V gene TRBV5-4; D could derive from TRBD1 or TRBD2 (6 bases each). The CDR3 contains 16 residues. Germline CDR1 is SGHNT and CDR2 is YYREEE (reference sequence). Trimming shortened V by 0 bases and J by 4 bases, and 15 bases separated the two germline ends. CDR3: CASSLGGASAADTQYF. The CDR3 nucleotides read TGTGCCAGCAGCTTGGGGGGGGCCTCTGCCGCAGATACGCAGTATTTT. Together with reference TRBV5-4 and TRBJ2-3, the CDR3 gives the full variable domain: ETGVTQSPTHLIKTRGQQVTLRCSSQSGHNTVSWYQQALGQGPQFIFQYYREEENGRGNFPPRFSGLQFPNYSSELNVNALELDDSALYLCASSLGGASAADTQYFGPGTRLTVL.

The chain couples TRBV11-3 to TRBJ2-2; D could derive from TRBD1 or TRBD2 (7 bases each). V was clipped by 5 bases and J by 2 bases, with 27 bases between them. Germline V lookup: CDR1 SGHNT, CDR2 YENEEA. The CDR3 spans 20 residues. The CDR3 bases are TGTGCCAGCAGCCCACGTCGATGGGGGGGTGGGACAGCAAACACCGGGGAGCTGTTTTTT. Its protein is CASSPRRWGGGTANTGELFF.

The table lists this clone with a count of one. CDR3 in amino acids: CATSRGPYEQYF. CDR3 DNA sequence: TGTGCCACCAGCAGAGGACCTTACGAGCAGTACTTC. The chain links TRBV15 to TRBJ2-7; no reliable D call. V was pared by 1 base and J by 4 bases, with 5 bases between. This CDR3 is built from 12 residues. In germline, CDR1 is LNHNV, CDR2 YYDKDF (reference sequence).

The chain has TRBV5-1 and TRBJ2-3; D unresolved. V was cut by 4 bases and J by 0 bases, with 9 bases left in between. Germline CDR1 reads SGHRS; CDR2 reads YFSETQ. CDR3 length: 14 residues. For the CDR3, the DNA is TGCGCCAGCAGCGACACGAGGAGCACAGATACGCAGTATTTT. This translates into CASSDTRSTDTQYF.

The J gene is TRBJ2-1, the V gene TRBV9, with 10 nucleotides matching TRBD2. V lost 0 bases to trimming and J lost 11 bases; unmatched junction nucleotides: 11. Per the germline V gene, CDR1 is SGDLS and CDR2 is YYNGEE. This CDR3 has 16 amino acids. The CDR3 region has the DNA TGTGCCAGCAGCGTAGGAAGCGGGGGGGCTGAGTCTAAGCAGTTCTTC. It codes for CASSVGSGGAESKQFF.

This clone was recorded a few times. The J gene is TRBJ1-6, the V gene TRBV7-8; the match to TRBD1 covers 7 bases. V shed 2 bases, J shed 11 bases, and the junction held 9 bases outside the gene matches. The CDR3 is 15 residues long. The V gene's germline CDR1 is SGHVS and CDR2 FQNEAQ. The CDR3 DNA follows: TGTGCCAGCAGCTTACTATCCAGGGGGGAAACACCCCTCCACTTT. As protein: CASSLLSRGETPLHF.

This clone was recorded a few times. The chain combines TRBV11-3 with TRBJ2-7; no definite D call. The germline V and J ends were trimmed by 5 bases and 9 bases, with 23 bases remaining between them. Germline values: CDR1 SGHNT, CDR2 YENEEA. CDR3 size: 15 residues. The CDR3 bases are TGTGCCAGCAGCAAAACAAGAGTCACCGGGTCCGGGCAGTACTTC. This translates into CASSKTRVTGSGQYF.

The chain employs TRBV5-1 and TRBJ2-5, with a tentative D call TRBD2 (6 bases). In germline, CDR1 is SGHRS, CDR2 YFSETQ. Trimming cost V 6 bases and J 1 base, with 19 bases left between them. This CDR3 spans 16 amino acids. CDR3 loop: CASKSLSGGAQETQYF. In DNA, the CDR3 is TGCGCCAGCAAAAGCCTCTCCGGAGGGGCCCAAGAGACCCAGTACTTC. The variable domain in full, with the rest retrieved from reference TRBV5-1 and TRBJ2-5, is KAGVTQTPRYLIKTRGQQVTLSCSPISGHRSVSWYQQTPGQGLQFLFEYFSETQRNKGNFPGRFSGRQFSNSRSEMNVSTLELGDSALYLCASKSLSGGAQETQYFGPGTRLLVL.

The chain couples TRBV11-3 to TRBJ2-7, with D possibly TRBD2 on 5 matching bases. Trimming shortened V by 5 bases and J by 9 bases, and 17 bases separated the two germline ends. This CDR3 has 13 residues. CDR1 SGHNT and CDR2 YENEEA come from the germline V gene. CDR3 in DNA: TGTGCCAGCAGCCACCCGTTGGTTGCGGGGCAGTACTTC. Translated: CASSHPLVAGQYF.

The gene calls are TRBV6-5 and TRBJ2-3; 7 bases fit TRBD1. The germline CDR1 and CDR2 sequences are MNHEY and SVGAGI. V lost 4 bases to trimming and J lost 8 bases; unmatched junction nucleotides: 9. The CDR3 loop spans 14 amino acids. The CDR3 reads CASSSDRVRTTQYF. CDR3 DNA sequence: TGTGCCAGCAGTTCCGACAGGGTGAGGACTACGCAGTATTTT.

CDR3 sequence reads: CASSYSRTLKVRYTEAFF. The CDR3 coding sequence is TGTGCCAGCAGTTACTCGAGGACCCTCAAGGTGAGGTACACTGAAGCTTTCTTT. V usage is TRBV6-7 and J usage is TRBJ1-1; D not resolved. TRBV6-7 is treated as an ORF (open reading frame) with a function not yet certain. The CDR3 is made up of 18 amino acids. The V end lost 0 bases, the J end lost 3 bases, and 20 bases lay between the germline ends.

The rearrangement links TRBV30 to TRBJ1-1; TRBD1 matches at 10 bases. Germline CDR1 reads GTSNPN; CDR2 reads SVGIG (reference sequence). V lost 5 bases, J lost 3 bases, and 6 bases stayed unmatched. This CDR3 region has 14 residues. DNA of the CDR3: TGTGCCTGGGACAGGGGGCTTGAGGACACTGAAGCTTTCTTT. Translating gives CAWDRGLEDTEAFF.

The V and J genes are TRBV9 and TRBJ2-3; no reliable D call. V was trimmed by 4 bases and J by 1 base, leaving 4 bases between them. Germline CDR1 reads SGDLS; CDR2 reads YYNGEE. The CDR3 contains 12 residues. The CDR3 DNA is TGTGCCAGCAGCTCCCGCACAGATACGCAGTATTTT. Its translation is CASSSRTDTQYF.